This TCR beta chain is drawn from a study of molecular identifiers for immune sequencing clone quantification. V shed 5 bases, J shed 3 bases, and the junction held 24 bases outside the gene matches. The length of the CDR3 is 22 residues. The V gene's germline CDR1 is LNHDA and CDR2 SQIVND (reference sequence). A CD8+CD4-CCR7+CD45RA+ phenotype served as the sorting definition for naive CD8 T cells. With listed TCR primers and previously described methods, bulk TCR libraries were prepared. A single record per CDR3 protein comes from TCRdb applying MiXCR to the PCR reads. The sample holds around 470,000 distinct CDR3 sequences, under 30% seen once. Worth noting for this clonotype: The antigen is undetermined.

Study outcomes and limitations: Barcode sharing among identical TCR molecules could make large clones appear smaller.

The receptor comes from a human donor in good health. Some libraries in this study had Jurkat cell RNA spiked in. V is TRBV19 and J is TRBJ2-7; 14 nucleotides line up with TRBD2. Sequenced material: naive CD8+ T cells from blood, with Jurkat cell RNA spiked in. Subset indicated: FACS-sorted CD8+CD4-CCR7+CD45RA+ naive T cells. CDR3: CASSVHGRLAGGIGILDYEQYF. Here the CDR3 DNA reads TGTGCCAGTAGTGTCCACGGTCGACTAGCGGGAGGGATTGGGATCCTTGACTACGAGCAGTACTTC.